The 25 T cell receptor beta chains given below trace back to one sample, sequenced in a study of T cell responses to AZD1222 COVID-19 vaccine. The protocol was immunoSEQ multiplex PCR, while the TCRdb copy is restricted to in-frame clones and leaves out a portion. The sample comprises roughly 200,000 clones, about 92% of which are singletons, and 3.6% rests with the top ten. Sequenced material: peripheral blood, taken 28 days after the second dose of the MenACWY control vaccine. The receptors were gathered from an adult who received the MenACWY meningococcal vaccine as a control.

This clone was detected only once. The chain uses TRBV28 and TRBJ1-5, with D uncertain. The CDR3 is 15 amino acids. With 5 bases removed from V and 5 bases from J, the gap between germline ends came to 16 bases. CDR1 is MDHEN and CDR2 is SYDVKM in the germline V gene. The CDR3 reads CASSTTAGLYQPQHF. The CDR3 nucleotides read TGTGCCAGCAGTACAACCGCCGGGTTGTATCAGCCCCAGCATTTT. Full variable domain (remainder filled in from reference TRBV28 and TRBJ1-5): DVKVTQSSRYLVKRTGEKVFLECVQDMDHENMFWYRQDPGLGLRLIYFSYDVKMKEKGDIPEGYSVSREKKERFSLILESASTNQTSMYLCASSTTAGLYQPQHFGDGTRLSIL.

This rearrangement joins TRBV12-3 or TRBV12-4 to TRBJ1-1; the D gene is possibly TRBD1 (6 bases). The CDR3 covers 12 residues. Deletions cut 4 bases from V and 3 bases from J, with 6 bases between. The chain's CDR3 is CASSSGDTEAFF. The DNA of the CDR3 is TGTGCCAGCAGTTCAGGGGACACTGAAGCTTTCTTT.

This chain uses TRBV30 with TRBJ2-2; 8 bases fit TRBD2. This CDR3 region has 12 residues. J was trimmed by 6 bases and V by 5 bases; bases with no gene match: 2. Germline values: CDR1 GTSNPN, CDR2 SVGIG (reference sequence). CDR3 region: CAWSGGAGELFF. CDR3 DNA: TGTGCCTGGTCCGGGGGGGCCGGGGAGCTGTTTTTT.

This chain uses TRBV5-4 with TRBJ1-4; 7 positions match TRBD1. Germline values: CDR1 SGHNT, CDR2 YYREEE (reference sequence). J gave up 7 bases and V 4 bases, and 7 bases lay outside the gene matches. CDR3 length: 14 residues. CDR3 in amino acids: CASSPGGYGEKLFF. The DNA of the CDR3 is TGTGCCAGCAGCCCAGGGGGGTATGGTGAAAAACTGTTTTTT. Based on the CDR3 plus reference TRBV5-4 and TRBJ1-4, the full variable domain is ETGVTQSPTHLIKTRGQQVTLRCSSQSGHNTVSWYQQALGQGPQFIFQYYREEENGRGNFPPRFSGLQFPNYSSELNVNALELDDSALYLCASSPGGYGEKLFFGSGTQLSVL.

The CDR3 protein is CATSATRGGGSYNEQFF. CDR3 in DNA: TGTGCCACCAGTGCCACCCGGGGGGGCGGGAGCTACAATGAGCAGTTCTTC. This chain links TRBV24-1 with TRBJ2-1; 8 bases line up with TRBD2. Germline CDR1 and CDR2: KGHDR and SFDVKD. The J segment lost 3 bases and the V segment lost 5 bases, leaving 11 bases of the junction unmatched. The CDR3 is made up of 17 amino acids.

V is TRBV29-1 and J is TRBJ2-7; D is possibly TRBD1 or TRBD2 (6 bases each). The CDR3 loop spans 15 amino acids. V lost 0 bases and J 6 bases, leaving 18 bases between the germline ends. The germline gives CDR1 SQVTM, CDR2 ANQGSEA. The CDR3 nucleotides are TGCAGCGTTGAAGACGGGGCGGGGACCAGGGGCGAGCAGTACTTC. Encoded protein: CSVEDGAGTRGEQYF.

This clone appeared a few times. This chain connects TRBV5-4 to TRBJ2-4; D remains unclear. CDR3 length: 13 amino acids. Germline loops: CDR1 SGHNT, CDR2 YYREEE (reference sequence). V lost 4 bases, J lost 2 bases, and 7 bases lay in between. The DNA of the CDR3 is TGTGCCAGCAGCCCCTCTCCCAAAAACATTCAGTACTTC. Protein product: CASSPSPKNIQYF. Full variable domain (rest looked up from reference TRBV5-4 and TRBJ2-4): ETGVTQSPTHLIKTRGQQVTLRCSSQSGHNTVSWYQQALGQGPQFIFQYYREEENGRGNFPPRFSGLQFPNYSSELNVNALELDDSALYLCASSPSPKNIQYFGAGTRLSVL.

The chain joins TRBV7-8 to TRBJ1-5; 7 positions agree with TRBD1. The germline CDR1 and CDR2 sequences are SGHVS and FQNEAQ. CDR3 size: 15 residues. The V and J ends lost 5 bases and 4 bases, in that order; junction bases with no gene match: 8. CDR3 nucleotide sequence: TGTGCCAGCAGCAGACAGGGACAGATGAATCAGCCCCAGCATTTT. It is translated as CASSRQGQMNQPQHF. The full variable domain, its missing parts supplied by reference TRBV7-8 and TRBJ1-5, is GAGVSQSPRYKVAKRGQDVALRCDPISGHVSLFWYQQALGQGPEFLTYFQNEAQLDKSGLPSDRFFAERPEGSVSTLKIQRTQQEDSAVYLCASSRQGQMNQPQHFGDGTRLSIL.

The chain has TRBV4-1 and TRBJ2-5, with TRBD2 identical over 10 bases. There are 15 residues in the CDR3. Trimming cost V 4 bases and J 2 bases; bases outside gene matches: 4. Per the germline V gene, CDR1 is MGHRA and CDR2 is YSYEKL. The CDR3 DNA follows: TGCGCCAGCAGCCGGTCTAGCGGGGGACAAGAGACCCAGTACTTC. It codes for CASSRSSGGQETQYF.

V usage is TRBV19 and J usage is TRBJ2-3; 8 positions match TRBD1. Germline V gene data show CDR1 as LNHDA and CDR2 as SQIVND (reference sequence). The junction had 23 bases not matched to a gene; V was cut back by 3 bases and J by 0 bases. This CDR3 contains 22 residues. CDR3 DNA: TGTGCCAGTAGTATCATCCGCGTTGGGGCCGGTGACAGGGGAAGAAGCACAGATACGCAGTATTTT. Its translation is CASSIIRVGAGDRGRSTDTQYF. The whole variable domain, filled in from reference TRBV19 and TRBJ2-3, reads DGGITQSPKYLFRKEGQNVTLSCEQNLNHDAMYWYRQDPGQGLRLIYYSQIVNDFQKGDIAEGYSVSREKKESFPLTVTSAQKNPTAFYLCASSIIRVGAGDRGRSTDTQYFGPGTRLTVL.

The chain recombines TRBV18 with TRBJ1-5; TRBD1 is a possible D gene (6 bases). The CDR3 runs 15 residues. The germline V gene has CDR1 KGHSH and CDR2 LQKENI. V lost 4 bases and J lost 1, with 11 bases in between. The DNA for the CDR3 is TGTGCCAGCTCACTCGGTAGGGGGAGCAATCAGCCCCAGCATTTT. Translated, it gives CASSLGRGSNQPQHF. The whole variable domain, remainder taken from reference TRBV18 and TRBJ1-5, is NAGVMQNPRHLVRRRGQEARLRCSPMKGHSHVYWYRQLPEEGLKFMVYLQKENIIDESGMPKERFSAEFPKEGPSILRIQQVVRGDSAAYFCASSLGRGSNQPQHFGDGTRLSIL.

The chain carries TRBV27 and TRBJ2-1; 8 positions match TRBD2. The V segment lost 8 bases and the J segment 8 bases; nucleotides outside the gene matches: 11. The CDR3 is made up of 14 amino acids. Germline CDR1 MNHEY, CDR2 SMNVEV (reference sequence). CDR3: CASLRGGGLHEQFF. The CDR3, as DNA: TGTGCCAGCCTACGCGGCGGGGGGCTCCATGAGCAGTTCTTC.

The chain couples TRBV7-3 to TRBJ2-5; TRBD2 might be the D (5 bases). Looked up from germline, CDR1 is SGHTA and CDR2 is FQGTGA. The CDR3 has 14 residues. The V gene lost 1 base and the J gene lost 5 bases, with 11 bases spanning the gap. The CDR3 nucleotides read TGTGCCAGCAGCTTAATTCCGGGAAGGGAGACCCAGTACTTC. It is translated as CASSLIPGRETQYF.

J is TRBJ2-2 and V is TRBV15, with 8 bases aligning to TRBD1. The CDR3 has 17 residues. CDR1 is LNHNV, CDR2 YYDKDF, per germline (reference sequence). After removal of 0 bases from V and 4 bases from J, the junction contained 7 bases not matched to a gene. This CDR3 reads CATSRDYRDRSTGELFF. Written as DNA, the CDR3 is TGTGCCACCAGCAGAGATTATAGGGACAGGAGCACCGGGGAGCTGTTTTTT.

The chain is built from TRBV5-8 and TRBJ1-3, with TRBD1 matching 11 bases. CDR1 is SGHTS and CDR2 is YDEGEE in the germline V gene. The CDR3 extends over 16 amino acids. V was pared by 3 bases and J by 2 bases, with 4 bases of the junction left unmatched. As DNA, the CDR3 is TGTGCCAGCAGCTACTCGGACAGGGGGCCTGGAAACACCATATATTTT. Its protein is CASSYSDRGPGNTIYF.

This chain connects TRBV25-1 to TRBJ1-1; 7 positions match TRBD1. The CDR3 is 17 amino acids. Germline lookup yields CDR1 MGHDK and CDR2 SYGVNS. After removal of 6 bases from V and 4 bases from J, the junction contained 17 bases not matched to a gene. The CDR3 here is CASSPYGRQGEGTEAFF. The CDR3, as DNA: TGTGCCAGCAGCCCCTACGGCCGACAGGGCGAAGGCACTGAAGCTTTCTTT.

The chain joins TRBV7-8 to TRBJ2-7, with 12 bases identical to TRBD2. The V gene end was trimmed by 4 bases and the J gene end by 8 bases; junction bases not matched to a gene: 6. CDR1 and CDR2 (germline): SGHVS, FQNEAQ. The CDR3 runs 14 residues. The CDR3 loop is CASSWGLAGEKQYF. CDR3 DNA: TGTGCCAGCAGCTGGGGACTAGCGGGTGAAAAGCAGTACTTC.

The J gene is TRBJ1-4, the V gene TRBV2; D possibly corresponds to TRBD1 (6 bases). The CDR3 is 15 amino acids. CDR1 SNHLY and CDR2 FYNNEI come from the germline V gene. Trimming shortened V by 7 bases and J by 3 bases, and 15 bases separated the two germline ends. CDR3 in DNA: TGTGCCAGCAAGGACGAATGGACAGCTAATGAAAAACTGTTTTTT. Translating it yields CASKDEWTANEKLFF.

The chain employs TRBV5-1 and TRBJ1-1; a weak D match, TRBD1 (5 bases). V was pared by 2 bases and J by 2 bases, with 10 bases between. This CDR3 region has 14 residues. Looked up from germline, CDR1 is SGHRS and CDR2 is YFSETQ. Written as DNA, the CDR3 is TGCGCCAGCAGCTTAGGGGACGGTAACACTGAAGCTTTCTTT. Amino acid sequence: CASSLGDGNTEAFF.

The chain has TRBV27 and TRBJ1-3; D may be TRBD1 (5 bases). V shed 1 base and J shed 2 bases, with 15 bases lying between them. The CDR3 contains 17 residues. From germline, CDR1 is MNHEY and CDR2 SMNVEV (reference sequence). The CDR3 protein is CASSLFYRQSPGNTIYF. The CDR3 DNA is TGTGCCAGCAGTTTATTTTACAGACAGTCTCCTGGAAACACCATATATTTT.

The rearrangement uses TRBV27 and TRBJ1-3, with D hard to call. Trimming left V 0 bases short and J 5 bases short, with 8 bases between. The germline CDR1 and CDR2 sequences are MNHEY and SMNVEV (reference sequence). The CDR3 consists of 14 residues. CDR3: CASSLSGDRNTIYF. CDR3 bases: TGTGCCAGCAGTTTATCGGGAGATCGAAACACCATATATTTT.

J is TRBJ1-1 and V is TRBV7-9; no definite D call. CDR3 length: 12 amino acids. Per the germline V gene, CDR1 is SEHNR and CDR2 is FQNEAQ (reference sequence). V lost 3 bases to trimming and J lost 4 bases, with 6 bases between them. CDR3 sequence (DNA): TGTGCCAGCAGCTTGGGCTTCACTGAAGCTTTCTTT. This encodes CASSLGFTEAFF. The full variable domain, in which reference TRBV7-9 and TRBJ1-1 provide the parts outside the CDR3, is DTGVSQNPRHKITKRGQNVTFRCDPISEHNRLYWYRQTLGQGPEFLTYFQNEAQLEKSRLLSDRFSAERPKGSFSTLEIQRTEQGDSAMYLCASSLGFTEAFFGQGTRLTVV.

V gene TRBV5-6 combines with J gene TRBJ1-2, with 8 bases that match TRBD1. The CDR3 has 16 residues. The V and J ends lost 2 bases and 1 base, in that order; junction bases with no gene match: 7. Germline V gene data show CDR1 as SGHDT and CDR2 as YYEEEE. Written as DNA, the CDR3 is TGTGCCAGCAGCTTCAGGGGGCTCCCCCTTAACTATGGCTACACCTTC. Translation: CASSFRGLPLNYGYTF.

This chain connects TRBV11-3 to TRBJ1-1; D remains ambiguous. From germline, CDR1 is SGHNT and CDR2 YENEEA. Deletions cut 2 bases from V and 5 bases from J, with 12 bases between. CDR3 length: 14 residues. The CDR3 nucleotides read TGTGCCAGCAGCTTAATCTTACGAGGAACTGAAGCTTTCTTT. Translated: CASSLILRGTEAFF.

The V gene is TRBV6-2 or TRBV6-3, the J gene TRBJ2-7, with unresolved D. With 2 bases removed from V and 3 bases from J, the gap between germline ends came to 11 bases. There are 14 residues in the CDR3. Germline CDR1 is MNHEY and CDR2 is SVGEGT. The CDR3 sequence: CASSYRDTDYEQYF. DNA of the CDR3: TGTGCCAGCAGTTACAGGGATACCGACTACGAGCAGTACTTC.